This is a list of T cell receptor beta chains from one sample in a study of shared clonotypes between healthy human individuals. Data came from immunoSEQ multiplex PCR; TCRdb stores just in-frame clones and leaves some out. The sample has about 110,000 clones, 68% seen once. The specimen sequenced was memory CD8+ T cells sorted from blood. The receptor source for this set is a woman aged 25 to 39 in good health. The CDR3 runs from the conserved cysteine through the conserved F or W. Some rows mark clone size as missing; the rest say once, few, many or name a class of expanded clone.

v_gene,abundance,len,j_gene,CDR3aa
TRBV5-6,NA,13,TRBJ2-2,CASSFTVPGELFF
TRBV28,NA,15,TRBJ1-1,CASSWTVGQNTEAFF
TRBV7-9,NA,16,TRBJ1-5,CASSNYGSGGGQPQHF
TRBV9,NA,12,TRBJ1-1,CASSPTGSEAFF
TRBV27,many,13,NA,CASQGSGKYEQYF
TRBV5-8,NA,14,TRBJ2-1,CASSPYPFRNEQFF
TRBV14,NA,15,TRBJ1-1,CASSQDRWQNTEAFF
TRBV4-1,NA,15,TRBJ2-7,CASSQDYGSPHEQYF
TRBV27,NA,14,TRBJ2-1,CASSLSVSGNEQFF
TRBV5-6,NA,13,TRBJ1-6,CASSLWGGSPLHF
TRBV7-6,NA,15,TRBJ1-1,CASSVKTGGNSEAFF
TRBV4-1,many,14,TRBJ2-1,CASSQDSGGGEQFF
TRBV6-1,NA,15,TRBJ1-4,CASSPTWPINEKLFF
TRBV7-9,NA,12,TRBJ2-7,CASSLAWYEQYF
TRBV13,NA,14,TRBJ2-7,CASSLVTGGYEQYF
TRBV6-5,NA,15,TRBJ2-7,CASALGLAGVDEQYF
TRBV6-4,many,16,TRBJ2-3,CASSDQTGTGSDTQYF